This T cell receptor beta chain was found in a study of T-cell memory formation after mild COVID-19. Findings and limits, study-wide: Memory from before infection featured some responding clones, which suggests cross-reactive memory joined. Specificity for SARS-CoV-2 was not confirmed among the second-wave clones peaking on day 37. Mostly located in CM and EM were contracting CD4+ clones, with contracting CD8+ clones located in EMRA.

The table lists this clonotype with a few counts. Its cognate antigen is unknown. The TCR alpha and TCR beta cDNA libraries, bearing sample barcodes and UMIs, were generated by 5'RACE using constant-segment primers. MiXCR, run by TCRdb on the 5' RACE reads, gives a single entry per CDR3 protein. The repertoire includes about 82,000 distinct CDR3 sequences, roughly 16% of them detected once, and around two fifths sits in the top ten. This CDR3 comprises 15 residues. The ends were cut back, 5 bases at V and 1 base at J, with 13 bases in the middle. The sequence derives from a man between 18 and 35 years old who had mild COVID-19 (a few samples of this study predate the infection). Cell type and time point are not known. The V call is TRBV12-3 or TRBV12-4, the J call TRBJ2-3; D uncertain. Sequencing was carried out using PBMCs or a T cell subset sorted from them (not recorded which). CDR3 loop: CASSPGPAGTDTQYF. CDR3 nucleotide sequence: TGTGCCAGCAGTCCGGGCCCCGCGGGCACAGATACGCAGTATTTT.